Listed here are 7 T cell receptor beta chains from one sample, sequenced in a study of metastatic and nonmetastatic thyroid tumors. Not a single patient had been given any form of treatment at any point before undergoing thyroid surgery. TCRdb reprocessed the PCR reads using MiXCR. The sample includes 4,500 or so clones, roughly 30% of them seen just once. The source material was adjacent normal tissue. Receptors originate from a male donor with papillary thyroid cancer or a benign thyroid nodule (not recorded which). Some clones in this sample may be carry-over from other donors' samples.

The chain uses TRBV29-1 and TRBJ2-3, with 7 bases aligning to TRBD2. The CDR3 runs 16 residues. V gave up 6 bases and J gave up 5 bases; unmatched junction bases: 17. CDR1 is SQVTM, CDR2 ANQGSEA, per germline. DNA of the CDR3: TGCAGCGTCGGAGGGTCTAGCGGAAAGTTGGGAGATACGCAGTATTTT. This translates into CSVGGSSGKLGDTQYF.

The chain recombines TRBV2 with TRBJ2-2; D is unclear. Germline values: CDR1 SNHLY, CDR2 FYNNEI. This CDR3 contains 14 residues. Trimming stripped 6 bases from V and 7 bases from J, with 15 bases between. The CDR3 DNA sequence: TGTGCCAGCAGGGGGTCGGGCGAGATCGGGGAGCTGTTTTTT. This translates into CASRGSGEIGELFF.

This clone appeared many times. V is TRBV18 and J is TRBJ2-3, with no clear D. V was pared by 1 base and J by 6 bases, with 8 bases between. This CDR3 is built from 13 residues. Looked up from germline, CDR1 is KGHSH and CDR2 is LQKENI. The CDR3 is CASSPQARDTQYF. CDR3 coding DNA: TGTGCCAGCTCACCACAAGCTCGGGATACGCAGTATTTT.

Relative to its sample, this clone is medium-sized (0.01 to 0.1%). The CDR3 spells CASSRPPGHYEQYF. CDR3 nucleotides: TGTGCCAGCAGCCGACCTCCGGGGCACTACGAGCAGTACTTC. J is TRBJ2-7 and V is TRBV7-9; D tentatively reads TRBD1 or TRBD2 (5 bases each). Trimming removed 5 bases at V and 3 bases at J, with 14 bases between. Germline-derived CDR1 and CDR2 are SEHNR and FQNEAQ (reference sequence). The CDR3 totals 14 residues.

By share of the sample, this clone is medium-sized. This chain links TRBV27 with TRBJ2-5; a weak D match, TRBD2 (6 bases). The CDR3 covers 15 residues. Germline V lookup: CDR1 MNHEY, CDR2 SMNVEV (reference sequence). V was cut by 5 bases and J by 4 bases, with 17 bases left in between. CDR3 protein: CASSPLAGPRETQYF. The CDR3 region has the DNA TGTGCCAGCAGTCCACTGGCGGGGCCCAGAGAGACCCAGTACTTC.

This clone is labeled medium-sized. The CDR3 protein is CASSLSMNTEAFF. The DNA of the CDR3 is TGCGCCAGCAGCCTGTCCATGAACACTGAAGCTTTCTTT. The V gene is TRBV4-1, the J gene TRBJ1-1; no reliable D call. This CDR3 contains 13 residues. V was pared by 4 bases and J by 0 bases, with 6 bases between. CDR1 is MGHRA and CDR2 is YSYEKL in the germline V gene.

The table lists this clone with many counts. Given a much more abundant clone one base away, this may be a read error. The chain is built from TRBV19 and TRBJ2-3; D unclear. Trimming removed 5 bases from V and 6 bases from J, with 9 bases in between. Germline loops: CDR1 LNHDA, CDR2 SQIVND (reference sequence). This CDR3 spans 12 amino acids. The DNA of the CDR3 is TGTGCCAGTAGTGATGGCAGGGATACGCAGTATTTT. Its translation is CASSDGRDTQYF. Filled out from reference TRBV19 and TRBJ2-3, the complete variable domain reads DGGITQSPKYLFRKEGQNVTLSCEQNLNHDAMYWYRQDPGQGLRLIYYSQIVNDFQKGDIAEGYSVSREKKESFPLTVTSAQKNPTAFYLCASSDGRDTQYFGPGTRLTVL.